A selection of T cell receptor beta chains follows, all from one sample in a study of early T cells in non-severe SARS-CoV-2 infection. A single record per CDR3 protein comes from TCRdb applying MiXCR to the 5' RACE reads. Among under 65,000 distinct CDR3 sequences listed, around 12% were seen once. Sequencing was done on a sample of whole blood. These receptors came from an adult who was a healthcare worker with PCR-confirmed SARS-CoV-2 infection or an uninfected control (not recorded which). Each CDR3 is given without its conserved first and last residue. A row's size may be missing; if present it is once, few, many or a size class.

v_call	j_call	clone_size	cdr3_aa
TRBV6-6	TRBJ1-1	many	ASSYGGQGLNTEAF
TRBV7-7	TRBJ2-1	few	ASSLGGLSYEQF
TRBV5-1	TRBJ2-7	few	ASSLMTDRVDYEQY
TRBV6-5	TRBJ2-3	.	ASSYVPGGGADTQY
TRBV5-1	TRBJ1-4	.	AGSLKGQAPGGLF
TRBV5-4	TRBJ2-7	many	ASSGGGTTYEQY
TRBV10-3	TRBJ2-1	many	AISEGAEPNYNEQF
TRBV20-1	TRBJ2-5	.	SAGVGSKETQY
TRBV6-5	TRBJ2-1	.	ASSRTGGKQF
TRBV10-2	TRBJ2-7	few	ASSEGGAYEQY
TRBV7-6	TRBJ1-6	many	ASSPGQGSDSPLH
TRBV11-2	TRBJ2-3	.	ASSHTSLGLAGITDTQY
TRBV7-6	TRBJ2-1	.	SISLRGGPYNEQF
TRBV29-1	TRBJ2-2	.	SVQQGVNTGELF
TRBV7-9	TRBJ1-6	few	ASSLGIGVGSPLH
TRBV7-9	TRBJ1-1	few	ASSLASAQGGTEAF
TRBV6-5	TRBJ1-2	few	AILDTLYGYT
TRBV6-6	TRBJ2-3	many	ASSTARTSTDTQY
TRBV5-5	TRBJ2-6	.	ASMAGANVLT
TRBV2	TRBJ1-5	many	ASSEEQVNQPQH
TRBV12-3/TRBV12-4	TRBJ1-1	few	ASSLGQRGEAF
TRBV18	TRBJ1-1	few	ASSPFPGQRADTEAF
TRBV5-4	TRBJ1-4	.	ASSADRGQEKLF
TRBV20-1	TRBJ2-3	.	SARIGDTQY
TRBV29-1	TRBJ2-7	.	SVAPGPLYEQY
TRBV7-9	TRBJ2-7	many	ASSLHGYEQY
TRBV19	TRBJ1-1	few	ASMKGWTEAF
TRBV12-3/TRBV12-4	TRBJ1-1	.	ASSSGGGTEAF
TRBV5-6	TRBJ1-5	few	ASSKDRNQPQH
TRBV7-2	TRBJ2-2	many	ASSLGGAGELF
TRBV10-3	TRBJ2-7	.	ATKKGQGVYEQY
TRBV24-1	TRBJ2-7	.	ATSAAGSYEQY
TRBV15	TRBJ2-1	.	ATSRDSMSSERNEQF
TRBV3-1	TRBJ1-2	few	ASSQDGGRLNYGYT
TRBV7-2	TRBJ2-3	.	ASSPGRGTSTDTQY
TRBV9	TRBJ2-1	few	ASSVGLAGYEQF
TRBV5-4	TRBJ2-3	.	ASSLGAVGTDTQY
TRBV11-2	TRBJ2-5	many	ASSLAHLETQY
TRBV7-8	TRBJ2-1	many	ASSRGPENEQF
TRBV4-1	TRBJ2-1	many	ASSQGGTAPLLNEQF
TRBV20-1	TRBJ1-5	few	SAEPGTVSSNQPQH
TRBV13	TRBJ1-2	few	ASSSSLQTASRSLANYGYT
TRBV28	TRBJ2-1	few	ASSFAGDNEQF
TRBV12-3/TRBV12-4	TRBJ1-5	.	ASSSRSLPYSNQPQH
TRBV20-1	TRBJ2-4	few	SAVEGPGNIQY
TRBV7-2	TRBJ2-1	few	ASSSPPLVVQF
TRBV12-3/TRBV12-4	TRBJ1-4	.	ASSFVATNEKLF
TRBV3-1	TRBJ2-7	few	ASSQDWARSYEQY
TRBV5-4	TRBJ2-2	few	ASSYITSGRNTGELF
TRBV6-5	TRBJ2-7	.	ASSYTRDSSLKQY
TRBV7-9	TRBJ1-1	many	ASSYLLRGRGTEAF
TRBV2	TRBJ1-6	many	ASTSTGTENSPLH
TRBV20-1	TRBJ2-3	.	SARSFAAPTDTQY
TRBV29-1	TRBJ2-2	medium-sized	SVGEGANTGELF